Listed below are T cell receptor beta chains from one sample, sequenced in a study of T cells after yellow fever vaccination. TCRdb reprocessed the 5' RACE reads via MiXCR and lists one record per CDR3 protein. The sample has a few hundred thousand distinct CDR3 sequences; about 9.5% are singletons. The source material was PBMCs, sampled on the day of the first yellow fever vaccination. Receptors were obtained from a man aged 18 to 35 who received the YFV17D yellow fever vaccine. Each CDR3 is given with its conserved first and last residue. A D gene is named only where the DNA matches it firmly.

v_call	d_call	j_call	cdr3_aa
TRBV10-3	TRBD1	TRBJ1-3	CAIAGTGGLGGNTIYF
TRBV5-1	-	TRBJ1-1	CASSRTRADGTEAFF
TRBV7-9	-	TRBJ2-7	CASSPSLGRIYPQYF
TRBV25-1	TRBD2	TRBJ2-3	CASSEVLAGGRTDTQYF
TRBV9	-	TRBJ2-3	CASSVGHSSTDTQYF
TRBV12-3/TRBV12-4	-	TRBJ2-2	CASSFRGQSLLSTGELFF
TRBV11-3	-	TRBJ2-1	CASSLSENNEQFF
TRBV6-5	TRBD1	TRBJ2-5	CASSYDRGGETQYF
TRBV20-1	TRBD1	TRBJ1-1	CSASEPTGVNTEAFF
TRBV5-1	-	TRBJ2-2	CASSEAVGTGELFF
TRBV29-1	-	TRBJ2-2	CSVSGGYTGELFF
TRBV12-5	-	TRBJ1-5	CASGPDQPQHF
TRBV24-1	-	TRBJ1-4	CATGAGLDPNEKLFF
TRBV19	TRBD2	TRBJ2-1	CASSIRPGLAVEQFF
TRBV12-3/TRBV12-4	-	TRBJ2-1	CASRSTGFNEQFF
TRBV20-1	-	TRBJ2-5	CSARRGPGETQYF
TRBV6-1	TRBD2	TRBJ2-1	CASSGPSGSGEFF
TRBV5-4	TRBD1	TRBJ2-1	CASSFPGQGIQNEQFF
TRBV4-1	-	TRBJ2-4	CASSQAGVGARAKNIQYF
TRBV4-3	-	TRBJ2-5	CASSQERRETQYF
TRBV6-5	TRBD1	TRBJ1-5	CASSYGQGVQPQHF
TRBV7-9	TRBD2	TRBJ2-5	CASSFRGGGETQYF
TRBV19	-	TRBJ1-2	CASDSPGGYTF
TRBV6-2/TRBV6-3	-	TRBJ1-3	CASSPGQHYSGNTIYF
TRBV7-3	TRBD1	TRBJ2-3	CASSPSRGRDTQYF
TRBV11-2	TRBD2	TRBJ2-5	CASSLRGRGEETQYF
TRBV5-5	-	TRBJ1-4	CASSSTPRVSNEKLFF
TRBV9	-	TRBJ1-1	CASSVTGGIAEAFF